Described below is a single T cell receptor (beta chain) sequence and its context. Its cognate antigen is unknown. The CDR3 regions of TCR beta were amplified from RNA transcripts. A first-round RT-PCR of the TCR CDR3 used the HTBI primer set. Each CDR3 protein gets one entry after TCRdb re-called the multiplex PCR reads with MiXCR. The sample yields 350,000 to 500,000 distinct CDR3 sequences, around 13% seen once. This record belongs to a study of T cells in Graves' hyperthyroidism and ophthalmopathy. Notes on the study in general: Before onset, by a median of approximately 6.8 months, the model predicted ophthalmopathy.

Germline CDR1 reads PRHDT; CDR2 reads FYEKMQ (reference sequence). The CDR3 runs 15 residues. Trimming shortened V by 4 bases and J by 7 bases, and 19 bases separated the two germline ends. The authors deemed Graves' hyperthyroidism stable absent ophthalmopathy progression within 18 months. Patients were excluded for uncontrolled infection, other autoimmune disease, pregnancy or lactation. This clonotype originated in a woman aged 18-30 years with Graves' hyperthyroidism. J is TRBJ1-2 and V is TRBV13; D unclear. Sequencing input: blood. CDR3 nucleotides: TGTGCCAGCAGCTCAGATGTTACACAAAAAGGTGGCTACACCTTC. Its translation: CASSSDVTQKGGYTF.